The rows below give T cell receptor beta chains drawn from one sample of a study of early T cells in non-severe SARS-CoV-2 infection. In TCRdb, the 5' RACE reads were re-called with MiXCR into one record per CDR3 protein. The sample yields around 35,000 distinct CDR3 sequences, roughly 6% seen once. The specimen was whole blood. The origin of the receptors is an adult who was a healthcare worker with PCR-confirmed SARS-CoV-2 infection or an uninfected control (not recorded which). The CDR3 runs from the conserved cysteine through the conserved F or W. The D gene is left open where the match is weak. Size tells how often a clone was seen (once, few, many) or the class of an expanded clone, and some rows leave it out.

J gene	D gene	V gene	clone size	CDR3 protein	CDR3 DNA
TRBJ2-1	TRBD2	TRBV6-6	few	CASSYRRLAGVNEQFF	TGTGCCAGCAGTTACCGTCGGCTAGCGGGAGTGAATGAGCAGTTCTTC
TRBJ2-2	-	TRBV11-2	-	CASSATGSTGELFF	TGTGCCAGCAGCGCGACAGGAAGCACCGGGGAGCTGTTTTTT
TRBJ1-2	-	TRBV4-3	many	CASSPLLGGWSGYTF	TGCGCCAGCAGCCCACTTTTAGGAGGCTGGAGTGGCTACACCTTC
TRBJ2-2	TRBD2	TRBV7-8	few	CASSSDMAGGGELFF	TGTGCCAGCAGCTCCGATATGGCGGGAGGCGGGGAGCTGTTTTTT
TRBJ2-5	-	TRBV7-2	-	CASSPHSGYETQYF	TGTGCCAGCAGTCCGCATTCGGGATACGAGACCCAGTACTTC
TRBJ2-5	-	TRBV7-6	-	CASSLIPGETQYF	TGTGCCAGCAGCTTAATTCCCGGTGAGACCCAGTACTTC
TRBJ2-1	TRBD2	TRBV12-3/TRBV12-4	many	CASSLGLAVGNEQFF	TGTGCCAGCAGTTTAGGACTAGCAGTGGGGAATGAGCAGTTCTTC
TRBJ2-1	TRBD1	TRBV20-1	many	CSARDPRGGGLYEQFF	TGCAGTGCTAGAGACCCACGAGGGGGCGGACTTTATGAGCAGTTCTTC
TRBJ2-7	TRBD2	TRBV5-1	-	CASSCRRSGSSGPNSYEQYF	TGCGCCAGCAGCTGCCGGAGGTCCGGTTCTAGCGGGCCAAACTCCTACGAGCAGTACTTC
TRBJ2-5	-	TRBV11-2	many	CASSLEVQETQYF	TGTGCCAGCAGCTTAGAGGTCCAAGAGACCCAGTACTTC
TRBJ2-1	TRBD2	TRBV19	few	CATPPGGSGRCYNEQFF	TGTGCCACCCCGCCCGGGGGTAGCGGGAGATGTTACAATGAGCAGTTCTTC
TRBJ2-2	-	TRBV11-3	many	CASENTGELFF	TGTGCCTCCGAGAACACCGGGGAGCTGTTTTTT
TRBJ1-4	-	TRBV14	many	CASSRHLSIATNEKLFF	TGTGCCAGCAGCCGCCACCTTTCTATTGCAACTAATGAAAAACTGTTTTTT
TRBJ2-1	TRBD1	TRBV7-9	many	CASSLSGTGEDEQFF	TGTGCCAGCAGCTTAAGCGGGACAGGGGAGGATGAGCAGTTCTTC
TRBJ1-2	-	TRBV6-5	many	CATWGSDRTYGYTF	TGTGCCACGTGGGGGTCGGACAGAACATATGGCTACACCTTC
TRBJ2-1	-	TRBV18	-	CASSPPPGYEQFF	TGTGCCAGCTCACCACCTCCGGGGTATGAGCAGTTCTTC
TRBJ2-5	-	TRBV20-1	few	CSAGRQETQYF	TGCAGTGCAGGGCGCCAAGAGACCCAGTACTTC
TRBJ2-1	TRBD1	TRBV7-7	many	CASSEQGAYEQFF	TGTGCCAGCAGCGAACAGGGGGCCTATGAGCAGTTCTTC
TRBJ2-2	TRBD1	TRBV7-7	-	CASSLTLRTGGTGELFF	TGTGCCAGCAGCTTAACCCTCAGGACAGGGGGGACCGGGGAGCTGTTTTTT
TRBJ2-7	TRBD2	TRBV7-2	-	CASRFGTSGYEQYF	TGTGCCAGCAGGTTTGGGACTAGCGGATACGAGCAGTACTTC
TRBJ2-2	-	TRBV7-3	-	CASSEVTTGELFF	TGTGCCAGCAGCGAAGTGACCACCGGGGAGCTGTTTTTT
TRBJ2-1	TRBD1	TRBV27	many	CASSLTGGNEQFF	TGTGCCAGCAGTTTGACAGGGGGCAATGAGCAGTTCTTC
TRBJ1-5	-	TRBV6-2/TRBV6-3	many	CASSRGLSQASNQPQHF	TGTGCCAGCAGTCGGGGCCTATCACAGGCAAGCAATCAGCCCCAGCATTTT
TRBJ2-2	-	TRBV30	many	CAWSVTPWELFF	TGTGCCTGGAGTGTAACTCCCTGGGAGCTGTTTTTT
TRBJ1-6	-	TRBV7-2	-	CASSAQDFGSPLHF	TGTGCCAGCAGTGCCCAGGATTTTGGTTCACCCCTCCACTTT
TRBJ2-1	-	TRBV7-3	-	CASSHTHEQFF	TGTGCCAGCAGCCACACCCATGAGCAGTTCTTC
TRBJ1-6	-	TRBV18	-	CASSPRQRDNSPLHF	TGTGCCAGCTCACCGAGACAGAGGGATAATTCACCCCTCCACTTT
TRBJ2-1	-	TRBV28	many	CASSLGARDDEQFF	TGTGCCAGCAGTTTGGGGGCCCGGGACGATGAGCAGTTCTTC
TRBJ1-1	-	TRBV20-1	many	CSASRMGPNTEAFF	TGCAGTGCTAGTAGGATGGGCCCGAACACTGAAGCTTTCTTT
TRBJ2-3	-	TRBV7-6	many	CASSFTGTDTQYF	TGTGCCAGCAGCTTCACAGGAACAGATACGCAGTATTTT
TRBJ2-1	-	TRBV28	few	CASSLNEQFF	TGTGCCAGCAGCCTCAATGAGCAGTTCTTC
TRBJ1-1	-	TRBV28	few	CASSFRKDTEAFF	TGTGCCAGCAGTTTCCGAAAGGACACTGAAGCTTTCTTT
TRBJ1-6	-	TRBV3-1	few	CASSQHTGTDSPLHF	TGTGCCAGCAGCCAACATACGGGAACCGATTCACCCCTCCACTTT
TRBJ2-7	-	TRBV30	-	CAWRKVTGDEQYF	TGTGCCTGGAGAAAAGTGACAGGCGACGAGCAGTACTTC
TRBJ2-1	-	TRBV7-3	-	CASSSFRDSSEQFF	TGTGCCAGCAGCTCCTTCCGGGACTCGAGTGAGCAGTTCTTC
TRBJ2-7	-	TRBV18	few	CASSPQTGEGEQYF	TGTGCCAGCTCACCACAGACAGGTGAGGGCGAGCAGTACTTC
TRBJ2-5	-	TRBV6-5	many	CASRSPQETQYF	TGTGCCAGCAGGTCGCCTCAAGAGACCCAGTACTTC
TRBJ1-2	-	TRBV27	many	CASSLSMGVSYGYTF	TGTGCCAGCAGTTTATCGATGGGGGTATCATATGGCTACACCTTC
TRBJ2-2	-	TRBV3-1	once	CASSQGVPGGTGELLF	TGTGCCAGCAGCCAAGGGGTACCGGGCGGCACCGGGGAGCTGTTATTT
TRBJ2-1	TRBD1	TRBV5-1	many	CASSPLGQGGNEQFF	TGCGCCAGCAGCCCCCTGGGACAGGGAGGAAATGAGCAGTTCTTC
TRBJ1-2	-	TRBV20-1	-	CSATAYGYTF	TGCAGTGCTACCGCCTATGGCTACACCTTC
TRBJ1-1	-	TRBV27	many	CASSLSGPGDINTEAFF	TGTGCCAGCAGTTTATCGGGTCCCGGGGATATAAACACTGAAGCTTTCTTT
TRBJ2-7	-	TRBV6-5	many	CASSYSADPGREQYF	TGTGCCAGCAGTTACTCGGCAGACCCTGGGCGCGAGCAGTACTTC
TRBJ1-4	TRBD1	TRBV20-1	-	CSATDRRGFEKLFF	TGCAGTGCAACGGACAGGCGGGGGTTTGAAAAACTGTTTTTT
TRBJ1-2	TRBD1	TRBV2	many	CASRGQGPNYGYTF	TGTGCCAGCAGGGGACAGGGCCCCAACTATGGCTACACCTTC
TRBJ2-1	-	TRBV10-3	few	CAISGDLKGYNEQFF	TGTGCCATCAGTGGGGACCTGAAAGGGTACAATGAGCAGTTCTTC
TRBJ1-2	-	TRBV7-2	many	CASSLIYGYTF	TGTGCCAGCAGCTTGATCTATGGCTACACCTTC
TRBJ2-7	TRBD2	TRBV7-9	few	CASSSKGGRVNEQYF	TGTGCCAGCAGCTCAAAGGGCGGGAGAGTGAACGAGCAGTACTTC
TRBJ1-2	-	TRBV3-1	many	CASKLGGADGYTF	TGTGCCAGCAAGCTAGGCGGGGCTGATGGCTACACCTTC
TRBJ1-5	-	TRBV28	many	CASSRQSNQPQHF	TGTGCCAGCAGTCGCCAGAGCAATCAGCCCCAGCATTTT
TRBJ2-4	TRBD1	TRBV6-2/TRBV6-3	many	CASSYSDRGLAKNIQYF	TGTGCCAGCAGTTACTCCGACAGGGGGCTAGCCAAAAACATTCAGTACTTC
TRBJ1-3	-	TRBV7-2	medium-sized	CASSVNGISGNTIYF	TGTGCCAGCAGCGTGAACGGTATCTCTGGAAACACCATATATTTT